These T cell receptor beta chains were read from a single sample in a study of blood T cells in healthy people across ages. In TCRdb, the 5' RACE reads were re-called with MiXCR into one record per CDR3 protein. The table has about a million distinct CDR3 sequences, 40% to 60% seen once; the top ten hold roughly 12%. The sample was blood. These receptors all come from a man aged 25 to 45 in good health. CDR3s include the opening cysteine and the closing phenylalanine or tryptophan. D genes are given only for firm matches. Clone size is stated in some rows and not others, as once, few, many or a class when expanded.

cdr3_length	clone_size	v_call	j_call	d_call	cdr3_aa	cdr3_nt
12	few	TRBV6-6	TRBJ2-1	-	CASSSWDNEQFF	TGTGCCAGCAGCTCGTGGGACAATGAGCAGTTCTTC
15	many	TRBV27	TRBJ2-1	TRBD2	CASSSLAGVNNEQFF	TGTGCCAGCAGTTCGTTAGCGGGGGTCAACAATGAGCAGTTCTTC
14	-	TRBV29-1	TRBJ1-4	-	CSVEGGATNEKLFF	TGCAGCGTTGAAGGGGGTGCAACTAATGAAAAACTGTTTTTT
13	-	TRBV20-1	TRBJ2-7	TRBD1	CSARDRTGTVLYF	TGCAGTGCTAGAGATCGGACAGGGACAGTCCTGTACTTC
13	-	TRBV28	TRBJ2-5	-	CATLGQSYERQYF	TGTGCCACCCTTGGGCAATCCTACGAGCGGCAGTACTTC
14	-	TRBV20-1	TRBJ1-3	-	CSARDPTGANTIYF	TGCAGTGCTAGAGATCCGACAGGAGCTAACACCATATATTTT
17	-	TRBV11-2	TRBJ2-4	TRBD2	CASSLAAGRVRVFEQYF	TGTGCCAGCAGCTTAGCCGCAGGGAGGGTAAGGGTATTTGAGCAGTACTTC
16	-	TRBV27	TRBJ1-5	TRBD1	CASSPGTGGSGQPQHF	TGTGCCAGCAGTCCTGGGACAGGGGGAAGTGGGCAGCCCCAGCATTTT
15	many	TRBV11-3	TRBJ2-5	TRBD1	CASSLGQGVQETQYF	TGTGCCAGCAGCTTGGGACAGGGGGTCCAAGAGACCCAGTACTTC
14	few	TRBV20-1	TRBJ1-1	TRBD1	CRIQGQYMNTEAFF	TGCAGAATCCAGGGACAGTACATGAACACTGAAGCTTTCTTT
15	-	TRBV4-1	TRBJ2-7	-	CASSQGPGQVYEQYF	TGCGCCAGCAGCCAAGGTCCGGGGCAGGTCTACGAGCAGTACTTC
13	-	TRBV29-1	TRBJ2-7	-	CSAERGHRYEQYF	TGCAGCGCCGAGAGAGGGCATAGGTACGAGCAGTACTTC
18	-	TRBV6-2/TRBV6-3	TRBJ2-1	TRBD2	CASRRKPWTSGGHNEQFF	TGTGCCAGCAGACGAAAGCCCTGGACTAGCGGGGGGCATAATGAGCAGTTCTTC
15	few	TRBV5-1	TRBJ2-7	TRBD1	CASSLTGQVTYEQYF	TGCGCCAGCAGCTTGACGGGACAGGTCACCTACGAGCAGTACTTC
11	-	TRBV29-1	TRBJ1-1	-	CSGARNTEAFF	TGCAGCGGGGCCAGAAATACTGAAGCTTTCTTT